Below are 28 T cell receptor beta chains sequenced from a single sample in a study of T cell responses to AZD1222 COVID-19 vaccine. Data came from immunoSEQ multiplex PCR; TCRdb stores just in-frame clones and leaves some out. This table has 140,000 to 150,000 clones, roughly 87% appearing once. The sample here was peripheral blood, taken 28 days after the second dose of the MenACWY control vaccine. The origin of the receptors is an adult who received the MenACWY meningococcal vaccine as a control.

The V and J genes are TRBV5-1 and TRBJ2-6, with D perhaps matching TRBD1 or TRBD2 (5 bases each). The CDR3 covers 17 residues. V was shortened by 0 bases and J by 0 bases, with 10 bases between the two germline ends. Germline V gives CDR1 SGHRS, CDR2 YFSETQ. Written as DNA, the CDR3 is TGCGCCAGCAGCTTGGGGGGGACCAACTCTGGGGCCAACGTCCTGACTTTC. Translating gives CASSLGGTNSGANVLTF.

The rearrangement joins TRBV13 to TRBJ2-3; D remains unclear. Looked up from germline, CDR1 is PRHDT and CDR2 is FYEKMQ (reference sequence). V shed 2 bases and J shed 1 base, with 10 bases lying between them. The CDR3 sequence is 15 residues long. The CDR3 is CASSLIRAGTDTQYF. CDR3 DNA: TGTGCCAGCAGCTTAATTCGGGCCGGCACAGATACGCAGTATTTT.

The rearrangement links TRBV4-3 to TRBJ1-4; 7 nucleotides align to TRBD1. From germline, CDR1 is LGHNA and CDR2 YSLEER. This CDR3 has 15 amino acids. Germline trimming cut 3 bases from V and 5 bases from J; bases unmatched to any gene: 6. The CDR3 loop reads CASSHSDRVNEKLFF. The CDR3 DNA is TGCGCCAGCAGCCACTCCGACAGGGTGAATGAAAAACTGTTTTTT.

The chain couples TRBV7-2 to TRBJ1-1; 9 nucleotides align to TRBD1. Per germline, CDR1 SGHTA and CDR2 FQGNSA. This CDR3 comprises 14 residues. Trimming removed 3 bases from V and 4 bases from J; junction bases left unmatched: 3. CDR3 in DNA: TGTGCCAGCAGCTTCCACAGGGGGCTCACTGAAGCTTTCTTT. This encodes CASSFHRGLTEAFF.

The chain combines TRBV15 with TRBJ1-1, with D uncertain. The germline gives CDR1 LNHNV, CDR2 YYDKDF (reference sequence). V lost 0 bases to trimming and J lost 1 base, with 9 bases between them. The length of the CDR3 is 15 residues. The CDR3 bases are TGTGCCACCAGCAGAGATTTGAAGGGGAACACTGAAGCTTTCTTT. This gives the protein CATSRDLKGNTEAFF.

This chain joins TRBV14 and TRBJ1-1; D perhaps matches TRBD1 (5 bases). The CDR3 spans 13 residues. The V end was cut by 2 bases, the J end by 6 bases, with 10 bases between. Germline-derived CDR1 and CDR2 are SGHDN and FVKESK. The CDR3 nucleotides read TGTGCCAGCAGCCAAAGCAGGGCCGCTGAAGCTTTCTTT. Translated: CASSQSRAAEAFF.

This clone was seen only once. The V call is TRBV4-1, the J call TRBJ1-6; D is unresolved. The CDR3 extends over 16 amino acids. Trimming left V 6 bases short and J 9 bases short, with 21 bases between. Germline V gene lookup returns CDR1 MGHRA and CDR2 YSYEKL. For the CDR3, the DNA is TGCGCCAGCAGTTTCGGACTGTCGGTTGGTGGTTCACCCCTCCACTTT. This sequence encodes CASSFGLSVGGSPLHF.

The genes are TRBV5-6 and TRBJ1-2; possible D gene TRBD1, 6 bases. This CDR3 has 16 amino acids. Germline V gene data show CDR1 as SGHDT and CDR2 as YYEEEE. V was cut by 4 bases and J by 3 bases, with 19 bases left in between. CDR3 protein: CASSRIQQGAHYGYTF. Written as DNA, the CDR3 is TGTGCCAGCAGCAGAATACAACAGGGCGCCCACTATGGCTACACCTTC.

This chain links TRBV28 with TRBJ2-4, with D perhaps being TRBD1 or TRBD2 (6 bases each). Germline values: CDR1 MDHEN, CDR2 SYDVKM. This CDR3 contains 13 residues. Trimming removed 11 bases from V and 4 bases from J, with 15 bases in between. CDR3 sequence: CAVRGQGKNIQYF. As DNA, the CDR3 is TGTGCCGTTCGGGGGCAGGGTAAAAACATTCAGTACTTC.

CDR3 sequence (DNA): TGCGCCAGCAGCCAAGATGGAGGGGGGCGCAATCAGCCCCAGCATTTT. It encodes CASSQDGGGRNQPQHF. This chain uses TRBV4-1 with TRBJ1-5, with D perhaps matching TRBD1 (6 bases). V gave up 0 bases and J gave up 2 bases, with 11 bases separating them. The CDR3 has 16 amino acids. Germline V gene data show CDR1 as MGHRA and CDR2 as YSYEKL.

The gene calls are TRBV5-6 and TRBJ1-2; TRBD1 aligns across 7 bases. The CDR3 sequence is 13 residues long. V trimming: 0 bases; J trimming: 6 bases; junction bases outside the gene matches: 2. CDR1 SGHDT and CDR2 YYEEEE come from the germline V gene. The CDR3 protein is CASSLEGGDGYTF. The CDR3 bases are TGTGCCAGCAGCTTGGAAGGGGGCGATGGCTACACCTTC.

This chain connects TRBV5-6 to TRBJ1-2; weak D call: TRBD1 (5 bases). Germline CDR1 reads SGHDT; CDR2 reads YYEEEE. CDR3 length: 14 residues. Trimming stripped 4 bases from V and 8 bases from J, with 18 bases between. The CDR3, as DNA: TGTGCCAGCAGCCTCCTAGGGGCCGGTTTGGGCTACACCTTC. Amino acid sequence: CASSLLGAGLGYTF.

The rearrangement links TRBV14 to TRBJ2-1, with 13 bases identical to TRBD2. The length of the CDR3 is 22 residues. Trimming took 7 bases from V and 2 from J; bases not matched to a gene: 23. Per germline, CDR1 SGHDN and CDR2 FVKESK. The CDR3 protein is CASTGTGGRYGLAGDPYNEQFF. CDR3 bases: TGTGCCAGCACCGGGACAGGGGGACGATACGGACTAGCGGGAGACCCCTACAATGAGCAGTTCTTC.

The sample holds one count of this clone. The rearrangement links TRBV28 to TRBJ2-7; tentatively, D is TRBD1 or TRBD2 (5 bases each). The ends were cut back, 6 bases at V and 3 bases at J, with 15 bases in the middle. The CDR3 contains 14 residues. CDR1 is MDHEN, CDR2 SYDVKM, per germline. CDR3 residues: CASSTRQQYYEQYF. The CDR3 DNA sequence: TGTGCCAGCAGCACTAGACAGCAGTACTACGAGCAGTACTTC.

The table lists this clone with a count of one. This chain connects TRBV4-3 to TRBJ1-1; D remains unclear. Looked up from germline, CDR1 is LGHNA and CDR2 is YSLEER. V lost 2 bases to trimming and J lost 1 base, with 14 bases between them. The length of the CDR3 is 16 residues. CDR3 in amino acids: CASSQKLPAENTEAFF. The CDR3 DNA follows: TGCGCCAGCAGCCAAAAGCTTCCGGCAGAGAACACTGAAGCTTTCTTT.

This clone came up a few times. Here the CDR3 DNA reads TGTGCCAGCAGTTACGGGCACGGGAATCAGCCCCAGCATTTT. Translated, it gives CASSYGHGNQPQHF. V and J are TRBV6-6 and TRBJ1-5; D is unclear. Trimming took 2 bases from V and 4 from J, leaving 9 bases between them. CDR1 MNHNY and CDR2 SVGAGI come from the germline V gene (reference sequence). The CDR3 contains 14 residues.

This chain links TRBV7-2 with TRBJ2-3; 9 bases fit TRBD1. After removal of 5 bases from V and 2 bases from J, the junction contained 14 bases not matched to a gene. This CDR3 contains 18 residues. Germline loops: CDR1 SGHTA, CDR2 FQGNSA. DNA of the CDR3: TGTGCCAGCAGCCCATCGGGACAGGGAAGGGGGGTCACAGATACGCAGTATTTT. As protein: CASSPSGQGRGVTDTQYF.

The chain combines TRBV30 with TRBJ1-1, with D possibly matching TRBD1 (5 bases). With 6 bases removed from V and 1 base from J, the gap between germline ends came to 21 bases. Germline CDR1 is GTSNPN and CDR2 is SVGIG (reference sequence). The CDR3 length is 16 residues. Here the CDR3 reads CACDAGLLTGNTEAFF. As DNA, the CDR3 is TGTGCCTGTGACGCGGGACTCCTCACGGGGAACACTGAAGCTTTCTTT.

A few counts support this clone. CDR3 sequence reads: CASSYETDLSYNEQFF. In DNA, the CDR3 is TGTGCCAGCAGTTACGAGACAGACCTATCCTACAATGAGCAGTTCTTC. The rearrangement links TRBV6-2 or TRBV6-3 to TRBJ2-1; perhaps TRBD1 as D (5 bases). The CDR3 length is 16 residues. Germline CDR1 reads MNHEY; CDR2 reads SVGEGT. V was pared by 2 bases and J by 1 base, with 12 bases between.

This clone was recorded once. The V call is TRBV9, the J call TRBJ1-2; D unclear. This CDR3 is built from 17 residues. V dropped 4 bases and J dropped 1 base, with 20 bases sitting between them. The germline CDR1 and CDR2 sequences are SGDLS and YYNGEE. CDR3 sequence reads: CASSSRGRTSDNYGYTF. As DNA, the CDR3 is TGTGCCAGCAGCTCCCGAGGGAGGACGTCGGATAACTATGGCTACACCTTC. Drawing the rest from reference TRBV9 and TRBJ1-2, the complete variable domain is DSGVTQTPKHLITATGQRVTLRCSPRSGDLSVYWYQQSLDQGLQFLIQYYNGEERAKGNILERFSAQQFPDLHSELNLSSLELGDSALYFCASSSRGRTSDNYGYTFGSGTRLTVV.

The CDR3 protein is CASSQVTSGSYNEQFF. The CDR3 DNA follows: TGTGCCAGCAGCCAAGTTACTAGCGGGAGTTACAATGAGCAGTTCTTC. The J gene is TRBJ2-1, the V gene TRBV14; 11 bases line up with TRBD2. CDR3 size: 16 residues. The germline gives CDR1 SGHDN, CDR2 FVKESK. V shed 1 base and J 4 bases; nucleotides not matched to a gene: 3.

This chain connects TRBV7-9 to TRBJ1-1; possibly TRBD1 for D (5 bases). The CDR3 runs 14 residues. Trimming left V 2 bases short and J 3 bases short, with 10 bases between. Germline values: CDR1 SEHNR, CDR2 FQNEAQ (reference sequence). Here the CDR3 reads CASSLRMGDTEAFF. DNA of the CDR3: TGTGCCAGCAGCTTAAGGATGGGGGACACTGAAGCTTTCTTT.

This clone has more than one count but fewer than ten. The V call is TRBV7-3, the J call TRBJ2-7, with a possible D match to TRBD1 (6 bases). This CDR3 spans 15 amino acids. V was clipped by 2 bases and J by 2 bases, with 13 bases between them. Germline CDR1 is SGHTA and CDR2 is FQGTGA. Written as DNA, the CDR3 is TGTGCCAGCAGCTTATTTGGGGGCGGTACCTACGAGCAGTACTTC. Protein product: CASSLFGGGTYEQYF.

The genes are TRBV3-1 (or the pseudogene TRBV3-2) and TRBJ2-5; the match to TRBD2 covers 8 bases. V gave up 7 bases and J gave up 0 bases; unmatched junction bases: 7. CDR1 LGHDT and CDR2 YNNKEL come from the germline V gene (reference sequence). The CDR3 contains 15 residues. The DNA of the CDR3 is TGTGCCAGCATCTACTCGCGGGGGGACCAAGAGACCCAGTACTTC. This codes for CASIYSRGDQETQYF.

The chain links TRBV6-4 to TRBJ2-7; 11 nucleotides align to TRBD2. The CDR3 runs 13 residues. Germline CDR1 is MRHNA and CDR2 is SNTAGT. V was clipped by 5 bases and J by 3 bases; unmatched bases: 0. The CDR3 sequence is CASSLAGGYEQYF. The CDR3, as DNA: TGTGCCAGCAGTCTAGCGGGAGGCTACGAGCAGTACTTC.

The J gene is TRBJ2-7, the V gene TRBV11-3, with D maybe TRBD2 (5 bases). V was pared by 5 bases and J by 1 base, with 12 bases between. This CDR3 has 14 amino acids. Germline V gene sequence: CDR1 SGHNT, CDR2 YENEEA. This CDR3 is CASSPGLSSYEQYF. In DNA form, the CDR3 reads TGTGCCAGCAGCCCTGGACTGTCTTCCTACGAGCAGTACTTC. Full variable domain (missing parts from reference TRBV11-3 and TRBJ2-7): EAGVVQSPRYKIIEKKQPVAFWCNPISGHNTLYWYLQNLGQGPELLIRYENEEAVDDSQLPKDRFSAERLKGVDSTLKIQPAELGDSAVYLCASSPGLSSYEQYFGPGTRLTVT.

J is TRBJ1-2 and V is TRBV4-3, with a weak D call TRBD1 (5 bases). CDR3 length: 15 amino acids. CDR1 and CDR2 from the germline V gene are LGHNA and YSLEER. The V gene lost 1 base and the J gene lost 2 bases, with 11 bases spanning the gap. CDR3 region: CASSQVSGLNYGYTF. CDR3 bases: TGCGCCAGCAGCCAAGTTTCAGGGTTGAACTATGGCTACACCTTC.

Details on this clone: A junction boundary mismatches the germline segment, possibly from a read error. The CDR3 nucleotides read TGTACCAGCGTGACAGGGGGCAACTATGGCTACACCTTC. Amino acid sequence: CTSVTGGNYGYTF. The rearrangement links TRBV2 to TRBJ1-2; 10 bases are a match to TRBD1. Germline CDR1 and CDR2: SNHLY and FYNNEI. The CDR3 length is 13 residues.